These T cell receptor beta chains were read from a single sample in a study of blood T cell repertoires in COVID-19. Repertoires were generated with immunoSEQ multiplex PCR, while TCRdb's copy carries only in-frame clones and drops some. The sample shows about 170,000 clones, 80% to 90% of them seen only once. The specimen sequenced was peripheral blood. The receptors here all came from a woman older than 75 with COVID-19, enrolled during active disease. The CDR3 runs from the conserved cysteine through the conserved F or W. The D gene is left open where the match is weak. Some rows have no size entry. The others give once, few or many, or a class for an expanded clone.

>TRBV6-1|NA|NA|TRBJ1-2
TGTGCCAGCAGTGAAGCGCTTCCCAGTTTAAGCTATGGCTACACCTTC
CASSEALPSLSYGYTF
>TRBV7-6|TRBD1|NA|TRBJ1-6
TGTGCCAGCAGCCCAACAGGGGATAACGATTCACCCCTCCACTTT
CASSPTGDNDSPLHF
>TRBV3-1/TRBV3-2|NA|NA|TRBJ1-2
TGTGCCAGCAGCCGGAGACTTAACTATGGCTACACCTTC
CASSRRLNYGYTF
>TRBV28|NA|NA|TRBJ1-4
TGTGCCAGCAGTTTAGGAGGGGCAACTAATGAAAAACTGTTTTTT
CASSLGGATNEKLFF
>TRBV5-1|NA|NA|TRBJ2-1
TGCGCCAGCAGCTTGGTAACGGGAGAAAGAGTTGAGCAGTTCTTC
CASSLVTGERVEQFF
>TRBV19|NA|NA|TRBJ2-7
TGTGCCAGTAGTATAGGATCCTTCGGCGAGCAGTACTTC
CASSIGSFGEQYF
>TRBV28|NA|few|TRBJ1-1
TGTGCCAGCAGTCCCAGAATTACTGAAGCTTTCTTT
CASSPRITEAFF
>TRBV7-2|TRBD2|NA|TRBJ2-5
TGTGCCAGCAGCTTAGTAGCGGGGGCGGTGGAGACCCAGTACTTC
CASSLVAGAVETQYF
>TRBV6-5|NA|NA|TRBJ2-7
TGTGCCACCCAGCGGGCATCTAGGGCCTACGAGCAGTACTTC
CATQRASRAYEQYF
>TRBV7-8|TRBD1|NA|TRBJ1-6
TGTGCCAGCAAGTACGGGACAGGGAATAATTCACCCCTCCACTTT
CASKYGTGNNSPLHF